This T cell receptor beta chain was obtained from a study of molecular identifiers for immune sequencing clone quantification (dated by TCRdb to 2016 to 2019). About the study as a whole: For a replicate experiment, RNA from about 21,000 or 97,000 naive CD8 T cells was divided into five aliquots, of which four were sequenced. This methods study benchmarked molecular-identifier clustering-based TCR repertoire sequencing (MIDCIRS) and TCR RNA copy counting, using CD8 T cells to do so. The paper's findings and limits, for the study overall: Clones above 20 RNA copies held over 99% of molecules in CMV-specific effector cells but under 1% in naive cells. The sizes of highly expanded clones could end up underestimated when identical TCR molecules share a barcode. Naive libraries contained spiked-in Jurkat TCR RNA (10 copies' worth), which is not part of the donor repertoire. Spiked-in Jurkat TCR RNA equal to a single cell's worth was reported to be detectable even within one million naive CD8 T cells. Modeling indicated approximately 3 TCR RNA copies recovered per cell, compared with approximately 10 by digital PCR, which implies a capture efficiency of around 30%. When barcode sub-clustering was omitted, TCR diversity was inflated by chimeric consensus sequences, with chimeras reaching as high as 47%.

V lost 1 base and J lost 7 bases; the stretch between them is 20 bases long. Including cysteine and phenylalanine, the CDR3 has 17 amino acids. Just the 51-base CDR3 DNA is kept, in frame starting at base 1. CDR1 and CDR2 (DFQATT, SNEGSKA) derive from the germline V gene (reference sequence). The library was prepared using PCR. Sequenced on an Illumina HiSeq 4000. Bulk TCR libraries were generated as previously described, with the TCR primers listed in Table S5 used. Total RNA was purified with the Qiagen AllPrep DNA/RNA kit. Reads from multiple sequencing runs of the same library were pooled before analysis. In the paper's pipeline: Reads were retained only if an exact TCR constant sequence was present, and the retained reads were trimmed to 150 nt and grouped according to their 12-nt molecular barcodes. Reads within each barcode group were sub-clustered using a 15% Levenshtein threshold, and quality-weighted consensus sequences were constructed for each RNA molecule. Non-functional sequences were removed, as were lower-count sequences one edit away from another. Based on a fit of two negative binomial distributions, barcode sub-clusters having less than 20% of the maximum read count were discarded. TCRdb reran the public reads through fastp at Q25 and MiXCR, keeping productive beta chains. Under each unique CDR3 protein, matching rows form one entry showing the most common genes and DNA. None of the V and J calls come from the authors' own analysis; TCRdb made them. In this sample the table shows 80,000 to 95,000 distinct CDR3 sequences, around 20% of which occur a single time. The ten biggest clones cover 0.85% of the sample.

Libraries of naive CD8 T cells were built from anywhere between about 19,000 and 1,100,000 sorted cells, with 10%, 30% or 50% of the purified RNA used. Naive CD8 T cells, defined as CD8+CD4-CCR7+CD45RA+, were FACS-sorted into RLT Plus buffer on a BD FACSAria II. To test detection sensitivity, Jurkat RNA equivalent to over 8 TCR copies was spiked into samples of about 17,000-1,100,000 naive CD8 T cells. CD8 T cells were enriched with RosetteSep CD8+ T Cell Enrichment Cocktail and Ficoll-Paque, followed by ACK red cell lysis. This clonotype was recorded many times. The antigen it binds to is not known. Base qualities are not provided; no much larger clone lies one nucleotide away.

Sequencing was performed on naive CD8+ T cells from blood, with Jurkat cell RNA spiked in. In the paper's terms, the cell subset or site label means: FACS-sorted CD8+CD4-CCR7+CD45RA+ naive T cells. The V and J segments used are TRBV20-1 and TRBJ1-6; no D gene can be assigned with confidence. This sequence originates from a human donor in good health. Some libraries in this study had Jurkat cell RNA spiked in. The nucleotide sequence is given as TGCAGTGCTAGAGGTCGACCCCGCGGGTTTTCAAATTCACCCCTCCACTTT. This encodes CSARGRPRGFSNSPLHF.